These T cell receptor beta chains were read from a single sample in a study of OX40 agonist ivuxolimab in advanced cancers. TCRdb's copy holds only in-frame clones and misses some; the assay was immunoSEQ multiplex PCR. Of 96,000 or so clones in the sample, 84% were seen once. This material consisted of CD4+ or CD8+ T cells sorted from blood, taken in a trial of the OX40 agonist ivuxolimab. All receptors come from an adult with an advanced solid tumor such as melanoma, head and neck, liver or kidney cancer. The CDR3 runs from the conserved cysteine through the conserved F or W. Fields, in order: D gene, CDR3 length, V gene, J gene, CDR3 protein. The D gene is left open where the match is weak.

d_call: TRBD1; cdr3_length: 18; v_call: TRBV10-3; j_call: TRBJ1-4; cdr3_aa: CAISESRDRGTTNEKLFF
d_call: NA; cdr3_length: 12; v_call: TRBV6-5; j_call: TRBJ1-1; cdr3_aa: CASRGGGTEAFF
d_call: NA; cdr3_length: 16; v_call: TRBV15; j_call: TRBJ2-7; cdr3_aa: CATSEGQGTTSYEQYF
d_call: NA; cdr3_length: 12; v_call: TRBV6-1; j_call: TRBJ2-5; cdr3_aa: CASSKVGETQYF
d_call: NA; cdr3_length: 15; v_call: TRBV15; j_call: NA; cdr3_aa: CATSREGTGLYEQYF
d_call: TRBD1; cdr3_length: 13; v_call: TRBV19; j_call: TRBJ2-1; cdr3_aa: CASSIATGGTEFF
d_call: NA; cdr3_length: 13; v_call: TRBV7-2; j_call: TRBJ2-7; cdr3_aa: CASSLGTGYEQYF
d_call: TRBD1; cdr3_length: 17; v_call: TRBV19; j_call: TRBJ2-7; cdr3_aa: CASTEGPLTGGSYEQYF
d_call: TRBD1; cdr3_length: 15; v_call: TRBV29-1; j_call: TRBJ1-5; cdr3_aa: CGVGTGNNKGQPQHF
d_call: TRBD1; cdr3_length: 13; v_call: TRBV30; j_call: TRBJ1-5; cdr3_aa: CAWSGTGKQPQHF
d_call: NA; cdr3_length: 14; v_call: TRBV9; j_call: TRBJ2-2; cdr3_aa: CASSFNTNTGELFF
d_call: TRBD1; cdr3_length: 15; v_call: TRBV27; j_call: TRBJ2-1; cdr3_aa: CASRSQGQGAREQFF
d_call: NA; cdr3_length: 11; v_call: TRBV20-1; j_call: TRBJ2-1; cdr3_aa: CSAGGGIEQFF
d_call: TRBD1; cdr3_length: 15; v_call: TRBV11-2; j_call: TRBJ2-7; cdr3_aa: CASSPGPDRVDEQYF
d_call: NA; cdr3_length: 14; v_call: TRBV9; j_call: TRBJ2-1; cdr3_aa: CASSVDRVRNEQFF
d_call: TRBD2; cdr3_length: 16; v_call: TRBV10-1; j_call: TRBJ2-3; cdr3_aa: CASSEQVAGPGDTQYF
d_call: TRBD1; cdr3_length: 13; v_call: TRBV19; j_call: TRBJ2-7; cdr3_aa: CASSGTGAYEQYF
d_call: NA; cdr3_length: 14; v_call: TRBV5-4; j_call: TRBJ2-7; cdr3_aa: CASSLELGFYEQYF
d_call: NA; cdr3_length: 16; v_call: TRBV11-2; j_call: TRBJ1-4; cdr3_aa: CASSLPGEGEQEKLFF
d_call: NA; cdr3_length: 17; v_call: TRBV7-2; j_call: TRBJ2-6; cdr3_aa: CASSLVGPFSGANVLTF
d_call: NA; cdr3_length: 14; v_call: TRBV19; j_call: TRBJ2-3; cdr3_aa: CASTPSDGTDTQYF
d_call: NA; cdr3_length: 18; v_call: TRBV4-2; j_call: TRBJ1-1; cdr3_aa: CASSQDRYWGGTNTEAFF